This TCR beta chain was found in a study of OX40 agonist ivuxolimab in advanced cancers. Comment on this clone: Antigen unknown.

Study results and caveats: Mean expanded clone counts were higher in CD8+ than CD4+ T cells. Antigen specificity remained undetermined for the expanded peripheral T cells. Some patients without response likewise showed low normalized clonal expansion.

V lost 1 base and J lost 8; bases outside the gene matches: 8. Germline V CDR1 and CDR2: SEHNR, FQNEAQ (reference sequence). The CDR3 runs to 16 residues. Here immunoSEQ multiplex PCR was the method, and the copy in TCRdb shows in-frame clones only, minus some. This table holds more than 50,000 clones, 84% found once. The specimen comprised CD4+ or CD8+ T cells sorted from blood, sampled in a trial of the OX40 agonist ivuxolimab. V and J are TRBV7-9 and TRBJ1-4, with 9 bases fitting TRBD1. This TCR derives from an adult with an advanced solid tumor such as melanoma, head and neck, liver or kidney cancer. The chain's CDR3 is CASSLGVGTGREKLFF. The CDR3 DNA follows: TGTGCCAGCAGCTTAGGGGTTGGGACAGGGAGAGAAAAACTGTTTTTT.